The clone carrying this T cell receptor (beta chain) was counted ten times or more. Its antigen is still unknown. Sample-barcoded 5' priming and a J-beta primer mix drove a second PCR of about 7 to 11 cycles. A template-switch adaptor that had 12 random nucleotides put a tag on each cDNA molecule. TCRdb re-called the 5' RACE reads with MiXCR, one entry per CDR3 protein. The sample lists approximately 1,000,000 distinct CDR3 sequences; 35% to 55% were seen once. Drawing of peripheral blood yielded approximately 10 milliliters from each donor. V lost 1 base and J 1 base, leaving 9 bases between the germline ends. In germline, CDR1 is SGHDN, CDR2 FVKESK. The CDR3 has 15 residues. These data are taken from a study of blood T cells in healthy people across ages. Whole-study results and caveats: The recorded TCR beta diversity per million T cells decreased in a roughly linear manner with age. A conclusive naive versus antigen-experienced comparison was prevented by the unsorted PBMCs.

The chain recombines TRBV14 with TRBJ2-3; D might be TRBD2 (6 bases). The receptor was derived from a woman aged 55-70 years in good health. Sequencing was carried out using blood. DNA of the CDR3: TGTGCCAGCAGCCAAGTCGGGAGTGGCACAGATACGCAGTATTTT. This translates into CASSQVGSGTDTQYF.